The 12 T cell receptor beta chains below were found in one sample sequenced in a study of OX40 agonist ivuxolimab in advanced cancers. Some clones are missing from TCRdb's copy, which holds only in-frame ones; the method was immunoSEQ multiplex PCR. The sample yields 150,000 to 190,000 clones, 90% to 95% seen once. The sample here was CD4+ or CD8+ T cells sorted from blood, taken in a trial of the OX40 agonist ivuxolimab. The receptors stem from an adult with an advanced solid tumor such as melanoma, head and neck, liver or kidney cancer.

This chain joins TRBV13 and TRBJ2-2; D ambiguous. Trimming cost V 10 bases and J 0 bases, with 12 bases left between them. The CDR3 loop spans 14 amino acids. Germline V gene sequence: CDR1 PRHDT, CDR2 FYEKMQ (reference sequence). CDR3 in DNA: TGTGCCACCCGGCCGGCCGCGAACACCGGGGAGCTGTTTTTT. This codes for CATRPAANTGELFF.

The gene calls are TRBV28 and TRBJ1-5; D is unresolved. Deletions cut 5 bases from V and 10 bases from J, with 9 bases between. The CDR3 spans 11 residues. Germline loops: CDR1 MDHEN, CDR2 SYDVKM. CDR3 in amino acids: CASSTAYPQHF. The CDR3 DNA reads TGTGCCAGCAGTACCGCGTACCCCCAGCATTTT.

The chain combines TRBV7-3 with TRBJ2-6, with D possibly TRBD1 on 5 matching bases. V shed 2 bases and J shed 8 bases, with 13 bases lying between them. The CDR3 is made up of 15 amino acids. Looked up from germline, CDR1 is SGHTA and CDR2 is FQGTGA. This chain's CDR3 is CASSLAGPQTNVLTF. The DNA for the CDR3 is TGTGCCAGCAGCTTAGCAGGGCCTCAGACCAACGTCCTGACTTTC. Full variable domain (outside the CDR3, taken from reference TRBV7-3 and TRBJ2-6): GAGVSQTPSNKVTEKGKYVELRCDPISGHTALYWYRQSLGQGPEFLIYFQGTGAADDSGLPNDRFFAVRPEGSVSTLKIQRTERGDSAVYLCASSLAGPQTNVLTFGAGSRLTVL.

J is TRBJ2-6 and V is TRBV7-6, with D hard to call. CDR1 and CDR2 from the germline V gene are SGHVS and FNYEAQ. CDR3 length equals 15 residues. Deletions cut 9 bases from V and 1 base from J, with 13 bases between. The CDR3 loop is CASSRVGSGANVLTF. The CDR3 bases are TGTGCCAGTTCTCGGGTGGGATCTGGGGCCAACGTCCTGACTTTC.

The chain has TRBV7-2 and TRBJ1-2, with D tentatively TRBD1 (5 bases). The germline V gene encodes CDR1 SGHTA and CDR2 FQGNSA. The ends were cut back, 6 bases at V and 8 bases at J, with 22 bases in the middle. CDR3 size: 15 residues. The CDR3 sequence is CASSFGQGSSEGYTF. The CDR3 DNA sequence: TGTGCCAGCAGTTTCGGGCAGGGTAGTTCGGAAGGCTACACCTTC.

The chain has TRBV7-9 and TRBJ2-2; the match to TRBD1 covers 8 bases. The CDR3 runs to 15 residues. Trimming removed 5 bases from V and 4 bases from J; junction bases left unmatched: 6. CDR1 is SEHNR, CDR2 FQNEAQ, per germline (reference sequence). This CDR3 is CASSPQGGSTGELFF. The CDR3 DNA sequence: TGTGCCAGCAGCCCACAGGGGGGTAGCACCGGGGAGCTGTTTTTT.

V gene TRBV28 combines with J gene TRBJ1-5; no firm D call. Germline V gene lookup returns CDR1 MDHEN and CDR2 SYDVKM. The CDR3 is 12 residues long. Between the trimmed V and J ends, which lost 5 bases and 11 bases, there was a span of 13 bases. The CDR3 is CASSLDPYTQHF. Written as DNA, the CDR3 is TGTGCCAGCAGTCTGGACCCTTACACCCAGCATTTT. Filled out from reference TRBV28 and TRBJ1-5, the complete variable domain reads DVKVTQSSRYLVKRTGEKVFLECVQDMDHENMFWYRQDPGLGLRLIYFSYDVKMKEKGDIPEGYSVSREKKERFSLILESASTNQTSMYLCASSLDPYTQHFGDGTRLSIL.

This clone was detected once. J is TRBJ1-5 and V is TRBV6-5; 7 positions match TRBD1. CDR3 length: 15 amino acids. With V trimmed by 7 bases and J by 1 base, 7 bases remained unmatched. From germline, CDR1 is MNHEY and CDR2 SVGAGI. CDR3 amino acids: CASKSMTGSNQPQHF. The CDR3 DNA sequence: TGTGCCAGCAAGTCGATGACAGGGAGCAATCAGCCCCAGCATTTT.

This chain joins TRBV7-2 and TRBJ1-5; 7 nucleotides agree with TRBD1. CDR1 and CDR2 (germline): SGHTA, FQGNSA. Trimming removed 5 bases from V and 3 bases from J; junction bases left unmatched: 7. This CDR3 has 15 residues. The CDR3 reads CASSIQDRNNQPQHF. The CDR3, as DNA: TGTGCCAGCAGCATCCAGGACAGGAACAATCAGCCCCAGCATTTT.

The V gene is TRBV5-1, the J gene TRBJ2-1; 8 nucleotides line up with TRBD1. There are 14 residues in the CDR3. V trimming: 1 base; J trimming: 7 bases; junction bases outside the gene matches: 4. Germline V gene data show CDR1 as SGHRS and CDR2 as YFSETQ. This CDR3 is CASSLPRGLNEQFF. The CDR3 coding sequence is TGCGCCAGCAGCTTGCCCAGGGGGCTAAATGAGCAGTTCTTC.

Note on this clone: A junction boundary mismatches the germline segment, possibly from a read error. V usage is TRBV29-1 and J usage is TRBJ1-3, with 12 bases that match TRBD1. In germline, CDR1 is SQVTM, CDR2 ANQGSEA. This CDR3 comprises 17 residues. The CDR3 reads CSVEVRDRGLSGSTIYF. CDR3 sequence (DNA): TGCAGCGTTGAGGTCCGGGACAGGGGGCTATCTGGAAGCACCATATATTTT.

The chain uses TRBV28 and TRBJ2-1; 8 bases are shared with TRBD1. Germline V lookup: CDR1 MDHEN, CDR2 SYDVKM. Trimming removed 2 bases from V and 14 bases from J; junction bases left unmatched: 11. The CDR3 is 14 amino acids. This chain's CDR3 is CASSLGGQLTGEFF. DNA of the CDR3: TGTGCCAGCAGTTTAGGAGGGCAGCTGACAGGGGAGTTCTTC.